These 7 T cell receptor beta chains were sequenced from one sample in a study of post-analysis software for immune sequencing data. No antigen is known for these receptors. cDNA libraries for TCR beta contained unique molecular identifiers. MiXCR, applied by TCRdb to the PCR reads, yields one record per CDR3 protein. The sample gives around 180,000 distinct CDR3 sequences, around 30% of which show up once; approximately 1.6% is in the top ten. The study's findings and limits: There were roughly 5 TRBV segments more frequent in patients than controls, and TRBV5-6, TRBV5-1 and TRBV20-1 were among them.

Specimen: blood. The receptors were sampled from a girl between 10 and 17 years old with multiple sclerosis.

This clonotype was seen more than once but under ten times. V gene TRBV5-5 combines with J gene TRBJ2-7; 12 nucleotides align to TRBD1. The CDR3 totals 17 residues. J lost 5 bases, V lost 4 bases, and 13 bases had no gene match. CDR1 and CDR2 (germline): SGHKS, YYEKEE (reference sequence). CDR3 region: CASSQIIGTGGYHEQYF. The CDR3 DNA reads as TGTGCCAGCAGCCAAATAATCGGGACAGGGGGCTACCACGAGCAGTACTTC.

This clonotype was counted many times. V and J are TRBV6-5 and TRBJ1-6, with D possibly TRBD1 on 5 matching bases. Germline-derived CDR1 and CDR2 are MNHEY and SVGAGI. V dropped 4 bases and J dropped 9 bases, with 13 bases sitting between them. CDR3 size: 14 residues. CDR3 amino acids: CASSLRGGSSPLHF. CDR3 bases: TGTGCCAGCAGTTTGAGGGGCGGCAGTTCACCCCTCCACTTT.

This clonotype was detected ten times or more. The V and J genes are TRBV11-1 and TRBJ2-3; D not resolved. CDR3 length: 15 amino acids. Per germline, CDR1 SGHAT and CDR2 FQDESV (reference sequence). The germline V and J ends were trimmed by 2 bases and 2 bases, with 11 bases remaining between them. The CDR3 region has the DNA TGTGCCAGCAGCTTAACGTACAGCACCACAGATACGCAGTATTTT. Translation: CASSLTYSTTDTQYF.

The J gene is TRBJ1-2, the V gene TRBV25-1; D is unclear. V gave up 6 bases and J gave up 8 bases, with 16 bases separating them. The germline CDR1 and CDR2 sequences are MGHDK and SYGVNS. The CDR3 runs to 13 residues. The chain's CDR3 is CASREGGYGGYTF. The CDR3 DNA reads as TGTGCCAGCAGGGAAGGAGGGTATGGGGGCTACACCTTC.

The chain recombines TRBV6-1 with TRBJ2-6, with D possibly TRBD1 on 5 matching bases. In germline, CDR1 is MNHNS, CDR2 SASEGT. Trimming shortened V by 1 base and J by 2 bases, and 9 bases separated the two germline ends. The CDR3 runs to 16 residues. The CDR3: CASSEVRVAGANVLTF. The CDR3 coding sequence is TGTGCCAGCAGTGAAGTCAGGGTAGCTGGGGCCAACGTCCTGACTTTC.

This clonotype was picked up a small number of times. The chain couples TRBV12-3 or TRBV12-4 to TRBJ1-2; D not certain. Trimming took off 4 bases at V and 8 bases at J, with 17 bases between the two ends. This CDR3 contains 14 residues. In DNA, the CDR3 is TGTGCCAGCAGTTACACTCCAACCGTGCAGGGCTACACCTTC. Translation gives CASSYTPTVQGYTF.

This sequence joins TRBV12-3 or TRBV12-4 and TRBJ2-3, with D tentatively TRBD1 (6 bases). V dropped 5 bases and J dropped 4 bases, with 16 bases sitting between them. This CDR3 region has 15 residues. The DNA of the CDR3 is TGTGCCAGCAGTCCCAACAGGGTTAGCGCAGATACGCAGTATTTT. Translation: CASSPNRVSADTQYF.